This T cell receptor (beta chain) was obtained from a study of T-cell memory formation after mild COVID-19. For the study at large: Largely donor-specific TCR clusters were found.

Each CDR3 protein is one row after TCRdb ran MiXCR on the 5' RACE reads. This sample has approximately 350,000 distinct CDR3 sequences, with around 30% found just once. The germline V gene encodes CDR1 SGHTA and CDR2 FQGNSA. There are 15 residues in the CDR3. V lost 0 bases, J lost 6 bases, and 12 bases lay in between. The chain recombines TRBV7-2 with TRBJ1-5, with a tentative D call TRBD1 (5 bases). The sequenced sample was PBMCs or a T cell subset sorted from them (not recorded which). This TCR derives from an adult woman who had mild COVID-19 (a few samples of this study predate the infection). Cell type and time point are not known. The DNA for the CDR3 is TGTGCCAGCAGCTTAGCGGTTCAGGGTGGTCAGCCCCAGCATTTT. Protein product: CASSLAVQGGQPQHF.